The clone carrying this T cell receptor beta chain was detected ten times or more. Uncontrolled infection, other autoimmune disease, pregnancy or lactation excluded patients. Clinical symptoms, serum thyroxine, TRAb, thyroid ultrasound and orbital computed tomography established diagnosis. TCR beta CDR3 region amplification was performed from RNA transcripts. RT-PCR in the first round (using the HTBI primer set) targeted the TCR CDR3. One entry per CDR3 protein, called by TCRdb with MiXCR from the multiplex PCR reads. The sample consists of roughly 530,000 distinct CDR3 sequences, roughly 18% of them appearing once. The CDR3 consists of 19 residues. Germline CDR1 is MDHEN and CDR2 is SYDVKM. The V gene end was trimmed by 6 bases and the J gene end by 3 bases; junction bases not matched to a gene: 18. The data stem from a study of T cells in Graves' hyperthyroidism and ophthalmopathy. The overall study: Peripheral blood was acquired at first diagnosis, ahead of any therapy whatsoever.

The chain joins TRBV28 to TRBJ1-2; 11 nucleotides line up with TRBD1. This TCR was recovered from a woman aged 18-35 years with Graves' ophthalmopathy. The sequencing sample was made of blood. The DNA of the CDR3 is TGTGCCAGCAGACCTAACCCAGACGGGACAGGGGGGACCTACTATGGCTACACCTTC. Protein product: CASRPNPDGTGGTYYGYTF.